One sample yielded the 21 T cell receptor beta chains listed below, sequenced in a study of T cells in women clearing cervical HPV infection. The protocol was immunoSEQ multiplex PCR, while the TCRdb copy is restricted to in-frame clones and leaves out a portion. The repertoire table contains 13,000 or so clones. Input material: blood buffy coat. The receptor source for this set is a woman between 18 and 69 years old with a cervical HPV16 infection that either progressed to CIN3+ or cleared (not recorded which).

About this clone: The read gets to within 3 residues of the CDR3 end, and the germline J gene fills in the rest. The chain joins TRBV6-2 or TRBV6-3 to TRBJ1-1; weak D call: TRBD1 (5 bases). In germline, CDR1 is MNHEY, CDR2 SVGEGT. This CDR3 is built from 14 residues. V was cut by 5 bases and J by 2 bases, with 12 bases left in between. This CDR3 is CASSTSGVNTEAFF. CDR3 DNA (partial): TGTGCCAGCAGTACCTCGGGGGTTAACACTGAA.

As for this clone: The CDR3 end lies 3 residues beyond the end of the read and is filled in from the germline J gene. The chain recombines TRBV5-6 with TRBJ1-1, with D uncertain. Trimming left V 1 base short and J 2 bases short, with 6 bases between. The V gene's germline CDR1 is SGHDT and CDR2 YYEEEE. The CDR3 extends over 13 amino acids. The CDR3: CASSLTLNTEAFF. CDR3 DNA (partial): TGTGCCAGCAGCTTGACACTAAACACTGAA.

Points on this clone: Read sequence stops 3 residues before the CDR3 end, and the germline J gene provides the missing end. The chain combines TRBV9 with TRBJ2-7; 7 bases are shared with TRBD1. From germline, CDR1 is SGDLS and CDR2 YYNGEE. There are 16 residues in the CDR3. V lost 4 bases, J lost 5 bases, and 15 bases stayed unmatched. The CDR3 DNA, read in part, is TGTGCCAGCAGCCTACGTCTGACAGGGAAGGGTGACGAG. The encoded protein is CASSLRLTGKGDE. The whole CDR3 reads CASSLRLTGKGDEQYF.

About this clone itself: The read finishes 3 residues shy of the CDR3 end, and the germline J gene is used to complete it. The rearrangement links TRBV19 to TRBJ2-5; 10 bases map to TRBD2. Looked up from germline, CDR1 is LNHDA and CDR2 is SQIVND (reference sequence). Trimming at V came to 8 bases and at J to 2 bases, leaving 11 bases not matched to a gene. The CDR3 loop spans 16 amino acids. The CDR3 reads CASSETLAGGQETQYF. The part of the CDR3 DNA that was read is TGTGCCAGTTCTGAAACCTTAGCGGGGGGACAAGAGACC.

Points on this clone: The read ends 3 residues shy of where the CDR3 ends; the end is completed using the germline J gene. The chain recombines TRBV7-8 with TRBJ2-3; D is unresolved. The germline CDR1 and CDR2 sequences are SGHVS and FQNEAQ. V was pared by 4 bases and J by 0 bases, with 11 bases between. This CDR3 region has 15 residues. The CDR3 here is CASSSWATSTDTQYF. The CDR3 DNA, read in part, is TGTGCCAGCAGCTCCTGGGCAACTAGCACAGATACG.

This clone counts as medium-sized by frequency. From the germline J gene comes the end of the CDR3, since the read stops 3 residues before it. This chain connects TRBV6-4 to TRBJ1-6; D is undetermined. Germline assignment: CDR1 MRHNA and CDR2 SNTAGT. The length of the CDR3 is 17 residues. Trimming removed 6 bases from V and 8 bases from J, with 23 bases in between. CDR3 bases read: TGTGCCAGCAGCGACACTGACCCCGTATCGGCGGATTCACCC. Translation: CASSDTDPVSADSP. The whole CDR3 region reads CASSDTDPVSADSPLHF.

On this clone itself: Coverage ceases 3 residues before the CDR3 finishes, and the germline J gene fills in the end. J is TRBJ1-5 and V is TRBV2, with 11 bases fitting TRBD1. Germline V lookup: CDR1 SNHLY, CDR2 FYNNEI. The V and J ends lost 11 bases and 7 bases, in that order; junction bases with no gene match: 13. The length of the CDR3 is 15 residues. CDR3 amino acids: CAGIGDRGFSQPQHF. The CDR3 DNA, read in part, is TGTGCCGGGATCGGGGACAGGGGGTTTTCGCAGCCC.

To note about this clone: The sequence runs out 3 residues before the end of the CDR3; the remainder is reconstructed from the germline J gene. The rearrangement links TRBV19 to TRBJ1-1; 8 bases agree with TRBD1. CDR1 and CDR2 (germline): LNHDA, SQIVND (reference sequence). Trimming at V came to 5 bases and at J to 7 bases, leaving 6 bases not matched to a gene. This CDR3 contains 13 residues. The CDR3 bases that were read are TGTGCCAGTAGTGCCCGGACAGGGTTTGAA. Encoded protein: CASSARTGFE. The full CDR3 is CASSARTGFEAFF. The full variable domain, in which reference TRBV19 and TRBJ1-1 provide the parts outside the CDR3, is DGGITQSPKYLFRKEGQNVTLSCEQNLNHDAMYWYRQDPGQGLRLIYYSQIVNDFQKGDIAEGYSVSREKKESFPLTVTSAQKNPTAFYLCASSARTGFEAFFGQGTRLTVV.

For this clone: One end of the junction varies from germline; a read error may be responsible. Read data end 3 residues before the CDR3 end; the end is taken from the germline J gene. The same CDR3 arises from other DNA sequences in this sample as well. The chain has TRBV19 and TRBJ1-3, with a tentative D call TRBD1 (5 bases). Germline values: CDR1 LNHDA, CDR2 SQIVND (reference sequence). This CDR3 region has 14 residues. CDR3 loop: CASLGGVTGNTIYF. The sequenced CDR3 bases are TGTGCCAGTCTTGGAGGGGTCACTGGAAACACT.

As to this clone: The CDR3 goes on 3 residues after the read ends, and that part is filled in from the germline J gene. V usage is TRBV19 and J usage is TRBJ2-3, with TRBD1 matching over 8 bases. This CDR3 comprises 17 residues. Germline CDR1 is LNHDA and CDR2 is SQIVND (reference sequence). V gave up 4 bases and J gave up 2 bases; unmatched junction bases: 11. The CDR3 bases that were read are TGTGCCAGTAGTACGAACGCAGGACAGGGTATCACAGATACG. Translation gives CASSTNAGQGITDT. The whole CDR3 is CASSTNAGQGITDTQYF.

Turning to this clone: The read comes to an end 3 residues before the CDR3 does, leaving the germline J gene to fill in the end. The rearrangement links TRBV19 to TRBJ2-7, with 8 bases aligning to TRBD2. The CDR3 has 14 residues. Germline V gene data show CDR1 as LNHDA and CDR2 as SQIVND (reference sequence). With V trimmed by 10 bases and J by 1 base, 9 bases remained unmatched. CDR3 in amino acids: CATRPSGGSYEQYF. The part of the CDR3 DNA that was read is TGTGCCACACGCCCCAGCGGGGGTTCCTACGAG.

Remarks on this clone: The read gets to within 3 residues of the CDR3 end, and the germline J gene fills in the rest. The chain has TRBV6-2 or TRBV6-3 and TRBJ1-1; D not certain. In germline, CDR1 is MNHEY, CDR2 SVGEGT. This CDR3 has 14 residues. CDR3 DNA (partial): TGTGCCAGCAGTGTGACTGTACTTAAAGAGACA. Translating it yields CASSVTVLKET. The whole CDR3 sequence reads CASSVTVLKETAFF.

With regard to this clone: The read ends 3 residues shy of where the CDR3 ends; the end is completed using the germline J gene. The chain links TRBV9 to TRBJ2-1; TRBD1 matches 8 bases. The CDR3 covers 17 residues. V was clipped by 3 bases and J by 3 bases; unmatched bases: 11. From germline, CDR1 is SGDLS and CDR2 YYNGEE. Partial CDR3 DNA: TGTGCCAGCAGCGCATCATGGGGACAGGCAAGCTACAATGAG. Protein sequence: CASSASWGQASYNE. The whole CDR3 protein reads CASSASWGQASYNEQFF.

For this clone: The read terminates 3 residues before the CDR3 end, so the remaining end is supplied by the germline J gene. The genes are TRBV4-1 and TRBJ1-4; TRBD1 agrees at 7 bases. V shed 4 bases, J shed 7 bases, and the junction held 12 bases outside the gene matches. The CDR3 spans 16 residues. Germline assignment: CDR1 MGHRA and CDR2 YSYEKL. Partial CDR3 DNA: TGCGCCAGCAGCCGTGGACGACAGGGTTCGATTGAAAAA. This translates into CASSRGRQGSIEK. The entire CDR3 reads CASSRGRQGSIEKLFF.

A note on this clone: The read gets to within 3 residues of the CDR3 end, and the germline J gene fills in the rest. The V gene is TRBV6-1, the J gene TRBJ2-7, with TRBD2 as a possible D gene (6 bases). The V gene's germline CDR1 is MNHNS and CDR2 SASEGT. This CDR3 spans 14 amino acids. V lost 2 bases, J lost 3 bases, and 11 bases lay in between. The CDR3 protein is CASSERGLRYEQYF. The CDR3 DNA, read in part, is TGTGCCAGCAGTGAACGGGGACTTCGCTACGAG.

A note on this clone: The read comes to an end 3 residues before the CDR3 does, leaving the germline J gene to fill in the end. V gene TRBV5-1 combines with J gene TRBJ2-5; D unclear. The CDR3 is made up of 13 amino acids. Germline CDR1 is SGHRS and CDR2 is YFSETQ. The CDR3 region is CASSLPTTDTQYF. The covered CDR3 bases are TGCGCCAGCAGCTTACCAACCACAGATACC.

CDR3 residues: CASSLPGRGKNEQFF. The covered CDR3 bases are TGTGCCAGCAGCTTGCCGGGTAGGGGAAAAAATGAG. The chain has TRBV7-8 and TRBJ2-1; tentatively, D is TRBD1 (5 bases). The CDR3 end is not reached by the read, which stops 3 residues before it; the germline J gene fills it in. The length of the CDR3 is 15 residues. V lost 3 bases, J lost 7 bases, and 16 bases lay in between. The germline CDR1 and CDR2 sequences are SGHVS and FQNEAQ.

Note on this clone: The read comes to an end 3 residues before the CDR3 does, leaving the germline J gene to fill in the end. The rearrangement joins TRBV7-7 to TRBJ2-1; D remains unclear. Germline V gives CDR1 SSHAT, CDR2 FNYEAQ (reference sequence). The length of the CDR3 is 15 residues. Trimming took 1 base from V and 7 from J, leaving 14 bases between them. The CDR3 is CASSLGQSPFNEQFF. The DNA read from the CDR3 is TGTGCCAGCAGCTTAGGGCAGTCTCCTTTTAATGAG.

In the case of this clone: The CDR3 extends 3 residues past the end of the read, so its final part is completed from the germline J gene. Other DNA variants within this sample encode the same CDR3. The genes are TRBV19 and TRBJ1-3, with D tentatively TRBD1 (5 bases). Between the trimmed V and J ends, which lost 8 bases and 2 bases, there was a span of 13 bases. CDR1 LNHDA and CDR2 SQIVND come from the germline V gene (reference sequence). This CDR3 is built from 14 residues. The CDR3 DNA, read in part, is TGTGCCAGTCTTGGAGGGGTCACTGGAAACACC. This codes for CASLGGVTGNT. The whole CDR3 sequence reads CASLGGVTGNTIYF.

The sequenced CDR3 bases are TGTGCCAGTGGGGACAGGAGTAATTCACCC. Protein: CASGDRSNSP. In full, the CDR3 reads CASGDRSNSPLHF. V gene TRBV19 combines with J gene TRBJ1-6, with 8 nucleotides matching TRBD1. From the germline J gene comes the end of the CDR3, since the read stops 3 residues before it. CDR1 is LNHDA, CDR2 SQIVND, per germline (reference sequence). The CDR3 length is 13 residues. V was pared by 8 bases and J by 6 bases, with 3 bases of the junction left unmatched. Filled out from reference TRBV19 and TRBJ1-6, the complete variable domain reads DGGITQSPKYLFRKEGQNVTLSCEQNLNHDAMYWYRQDPGQGLRLIYYSQIVNDFQKGDIAEGYSVSREKKESFPLTVTSAQKNPTAFYLCASGDRSNSPLHFGNGTRLTVT.

Concerning this clone itself: With the read ending 3 residues before the CDR3 end, the germline J gene is used to fill in that end. The rearrangement links TRBV7-9 to TRBJ1-2; perhaps TRBD1 as D (5 bases). This CDR3 comprises 15 residues. The germline V gene encodes CDR1 SEHNR and CDR2 FQNEAQ (reference sequence). Trimming removed 4 bases from V and 4 bases from J, with 16 bases in between. Incomplete CDR3 DNA: TGTGCCAGCAGCTCACCTCGGGGGGGAGCCTATGGC. Translating gives CASSSPRGGAYG. The CDR3 reads in full as CASSSPRGGAYGYTF.